This TCR beta chain derives from a study of shared clonotypes between healthy human individuals. Some clones are missing from TCRdb's copy, which holds only in-frame ones; the method was immunoSEQ multiplex PCR. The data hold more than 900,000 clones, with around 78% observed a single time. The healthy adult donors were HIV-negative and reported no recent acute infections or vaccinations. The CDR3 is 13 residues long. J was trimmed by 10 bases and V by 7 bases; bases with no gene match: 10. CDR1 MDHEN and CDR2 SYDVKM come from the germline V gene. This clonotype originated in a man aged 18-30 years in good health. Some clones in this sample may be carry-over from other donors' samples. The material sequenced was memory CD4+ T cells from PBMCs. The subset denotes: CD45RA-negative fraction. The gene calls are TRBV28 and TRBJ1-2, with TRBD1 matching 9 bases. The CDR3 spells CASIDRDRADYTF. CDR3 coding DNA: TGTGCCAGCATCGATCGGGACAGGGCCGACTACACCTTC.